This TCR beta chain emerged from a study of somatic mutations in cytotoxic T cells in rheumatoid arthritis. The table came from immunoSEQ multiplex PCR; TCRdb's copy has only in-frame clones and leaves some out. The data show around 16,000 clones, about 77% seen once. Germline V gene data show CDR1 as MDHEN and CDR2 as SYDVKM. CDR3 length: 14 residues. Trimming pared 4 bases from V and 9 bases from J, leaving 13 bases between. Regarding the study as a whole: Any difference in CD8+ T-cell clonality between patients who had rheumatoid arthritis and healthy controls who were age-matched was not statistically significant.

On this clone: Its specificity is unknown.

Material for sequencing was CD8+ T cells sorted from blood. The chain joins TRBV28 to TRBJ1-6; possible D gene TRBD1, 6 bases. The receptor was derived from an adult with rheumatoid arthritis. This chain's CDR3 is CASSSTGYGSPLHF. CDR3 in DNA: TGTGCCAGCAGTTCAACAGGGTATGGTTCACCCCTCCACTTT.